This TCR beta chain was obtained from a study of shared clonotypes between healthy human individuals. Study-level information: Donors were two women and a few men aged 18 to 49. Each donor had three CD4 naive, three CD4 memory, two CD8 naive and one CD8 memory plate. Study-wide points: The study drew on few donors, limiting represented genetic and exposure-history diversity.

Only in-frame clones appear in the TCRdb table, and some are missing; sequencing was by immunoSEQ multiplex PCR. Here the sample spans millions of clones, roughly 94% being singletons. Selected positively for CCR7 and CD45RO-negative, naive CD8 cells excluded terminally differentiated effector memory CD45RA+ cells. Every contributor of samples was a Caucasian grown-up residing in Nashville, Tennessee. A word on this clone: Its antigen remains unknown. This CDR3 is also generated by other DNA sequences in the sample.

The sequence came from a man aged 18 to 35 in good health. The sequencing input was naive CD8+ T cells sorted from blood.

CDR3: CASSLGTGNYGYTF. The CDR3, as DNA: TGTGCCAGCAGCTTAGGGACAGGCAACTATGGCTACACCTTC. The V call is TRBV7-9, the J call TRBJ1-2; TRBD1 matches at 7 bases. Germline CDR1 and CDR2: SEHNR and FQNEAQ (reference sequence). V was pared by 1 base and J by 2 bases, with 1 base of the junction left unmatched. The CDR3 spans 14 residues.